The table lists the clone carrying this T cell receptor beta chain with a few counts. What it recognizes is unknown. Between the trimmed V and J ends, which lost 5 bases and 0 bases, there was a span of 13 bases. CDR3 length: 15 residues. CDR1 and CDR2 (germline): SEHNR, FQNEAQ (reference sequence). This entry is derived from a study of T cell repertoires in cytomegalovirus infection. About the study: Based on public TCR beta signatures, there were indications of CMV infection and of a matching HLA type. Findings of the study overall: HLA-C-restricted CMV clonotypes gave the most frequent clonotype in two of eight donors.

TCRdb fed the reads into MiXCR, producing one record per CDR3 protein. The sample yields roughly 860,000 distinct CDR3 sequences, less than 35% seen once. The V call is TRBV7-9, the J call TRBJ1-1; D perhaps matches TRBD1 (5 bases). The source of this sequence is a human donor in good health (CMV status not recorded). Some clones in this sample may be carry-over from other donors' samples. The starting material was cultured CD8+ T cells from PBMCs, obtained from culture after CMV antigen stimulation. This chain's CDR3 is CASSPGTSMNTEAFF. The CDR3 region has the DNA TGTGCCAGCAGCCCCGGGACCTCGATGAACACTGAAGCTTTCTTT.